The rows below give T cell receptor beta chains drawn from one sample of a study of T cell responses to AZD1222 COVID-19 vaccine. The assay was immunoSEQ multiplex PCR, and TCRdb's table has in-frame clones only and misses some. Of about 81,000 clones listed, 70% to 90% are singletons. The sample consisted of peripheral blood, taken 28 days after the second AZD1222 dose. All receptors come from an adult who received the AZD1222 COVID-19 vaccine. CDR3s include the opening cysteine and the closing phenylalanine or tryptophan.

TRBV7-9,CASSINYRDSPLHF
TRBV11-2,CASSSIGRAEGGLEQYF
TRBV7-3,CASKRERGGELFF
TRBV7-9,CASSFTADTEAFF
TRBV7-2,CATQRLVGVDTGELFF
TRBV2,CASTLTGGTEAFF
TRBV11-2,CASSVEFYEQYF
TRBV5-1,CASHMGLNTEAFF
TRBV27,CASSRSPSSYNEQFF
TRBV27,CASSLGTSSDTQYF
TRBV19,CASTTTGILRGYTF
TRBV27,CASSVREEGQPQHF
TRBV6-5,CASSLSAPASYGYTF
TRBV3-1/TRBV3-2,CANKTWGAHQPQHF
TRBV5-1,CASSTGQGNTEAFF
TRBV6-2/TRBV6-3,CASSYGRGVPYF
TRBV7-2,CASSYDRAGGTEAFF
TRBV5-8,CASSLVWGRVDSPLHF
TRBV20-1,CSDDNRVQAFF
TRBV30,CAWSRVGVQGYGYTF
TRBV11-2,CASSIRGGTGELFF
TRBV29-1,CSVEGEGEKLFF
TRBV7-2,CASSLSRWGYEQYF
TRBV19,CASSMDRGPNTEAFF
TRBV6-2/TRBV6-3,CASSRPGGGVQYF
TRBV29-1,CSVRASGLGGHYNEQFF
TRBV5-1,CASSLVWGETEAFF
TRBV5-1,CASSTRTPTGELFF
TRBV4-1,CATKAIKDEKLFF
TRBV27,CASISEDGTRSTNNEQFF
TRBV19,CASSIGTEGEAFF